Described below is a single T cell receptor (beta chain) sequence and its context. This sample stems from a study of blood T cell repertoires in COVID-19. Overall study context: COVID-19 samples, acute and convalescent, were from the United States, Italy and Spain. In each case, the material was cDNA or gDNA derived from T cells, B-cell-depleted T cells, or PBMCs.

The CDR3 is 14 residues long. Germline-derived CDR1 and CDR2 are SGHTA and FQGTGA. J gave up 7 bases and V 5 bases, and 8 bases lay outside the gene matches. Original processing methods: Amplification from reference gene primers served as the basis for estimated nucleated cell counts. Clones were sequenced by immunoSEQ multiplex PCR, and TCRdb holds only the in-frame ones, with some missing. The DNA was the basis for D and trimming; V, J and clone size are from that table. Of around 250,000 clones listed, roughly nine tenths were seen once; the top ten hold 6.2%. The chain has TRBV7-3 and TRBJ2-1, with 7 bases aligning to TRBD1. The receptor was isolated from a man aged 55 to 70 with acute or convalescent COVID-19. Sequencing input: peripheral blood. The CDR3 DNA sequence: TGTGCCAGCAGCCTGACAGGGAGCAAGAATGAGCAGTTCTTC. Translation gives CASSLTGSKNEQFF. The full variable domain, in which reference TRBV7-3 and TRBJ2-1 provide the parts outside the CDR3, is GAGVSQTPSNKVTEKGKYVELRCDPISGHTALYWYRQSLGQGPEFLIYFQGTGAADDSGLPNDRFFAVRPEGSVSTLKIQRTERGDSAVYLCASSLTGSKNEQFFGPGTRLTVL.